This is a list of T cell receptor beta chains from one sample in a study of T-cell reconstitution after alpha-beta-depleted transplantation in children. Using its own MiXCR run on the PCR reads, TCRdb lists one record per CDR3 protein. The data hold over 150,000 distinct CDR3 sequences, with roughly 6.3% observed a single time. The sequences come from PBMCs, collected before TCRalphabeta/CD19-depleted stem cell transplant. These receptors were obtained from a girl under three years old with combined immunodeficiency, due to receive a stem cell transplant. CDR3s include the opening cysteine and the closing phenylalanine or tryptophan. D genes are given only for firm matches. The size entry is marked missing in some rows and otherwise reads once, few, many or a size class.

d_call j_call v_call clone_size cdr3_nt cdr3_aa
TRBD1 TRBJ2-6 TRBV9 many TGTGCCAGCAGCGGGAGAGGGACAGGGTCTTCTGGGGCCAACGTCCTGACTTTC CASSGRGTGSSGANVLTF
TRBD1 TRBJ2-1 TRBV7-9 many TGTGCCAGCAGCTCCCCGCCCCTTGGACAGGGGAGGTTTAGTGAGCAGTTCTTC CASSSPPLGQGRFSEQFF
TRBD2 TRBJ2-7 TRBV28 few TGTGCCAGCAGTTTAAGGCCACTAGCGGGAGGAAACGAGCAGTACTTC CASSLRPLAGGNEQYF
TRBD2 TRBJ2-6 TRBV7-8 few TGTGCCAGCAGCCTAGCGGGTCGCTTCTCTGGGGCCAACGTCCTGACTTTC CASSLAGRFSGANVLTF
TRBD1 TRBJ2-7 TRBV20-1 many TGCAGTGCTAGAGAGTTCAGGGGGCCCTACGAGCAGTACTTC CSAREFRGPYEQYF
. TRBJ1-1 TRBV2 many TGTGCCAGCAGTGAAGTTAGGGGTAGCACTGAAGCTTTCTTT CASSEVRGSTEAFF
. TRBJ2-1 TRBV7-3 many TGTGCCAGCAGCTTAACGGGAACCTCCTACAATGAGCAGTTCTTC CASSLTGTSYNEQFF
. TRBJ1-2 TRBV7-9 . TGTGCCAGCATCTCCTTAGAGTATCCGGGAAAAGGTGGCTATGGCTACACCTTC CASISLEYPGKGGYGYTF
. TRBJ2-5 TRBV7-2 many TGTGCCAGCAGCTTGGGACGGACTCCTCAAGAGACCCAGTACTTC CASSLGRTPQETQYF
. TRBJ1-4 TRBV10-3 many TGTGCCATCGCGTCAGGGACTAATGAAAAACTGTTTTTT CAIASGTNEKLFF
. TRBJ1-2 TRBV6-5 . TGTGCCAGCAGTTACGTTGTGTCCAACTATGGCTACACCTTC CASSYVVSNYGYTF
TRBD2 TRBJ2-1 TRBV6-5 . TGTGCCAGCATCCAAAAGGGAAGCGGGAATGGCTCCTACAATGAGCAGTTCTTC CASIQKGSGNGSYNEQFF
. TRBJ2-1 TRBV24-1 many TGTGCCACCAGTGGGGGGGGCACCTACAATGAGCAGTTCTTC CATSGGGTYNEQFF
TRBD2 TRBJ2-1 TRBV27 many TGTGCCAGCAGTCTTATAGCGGGAGGGCCAGACAATGAGCAGTTCTTC CASSLIAGGPDNEQFF
. TRBJ2-7 TRBV6-1 many TGTGCCAGCAGTAGGAGCGGTTCTTCCTACGAGCAGTACTTC CASSRSGSSYEQYF
TRBD2 TRBJ2-5 TRBV20-1 many TGCAGTGCTAGAGATTGGACTAGCGGGGAAGAGACCCAGTACTTC CSARDWTSGEETQYF
. TRBJ2-1 TRBV29-1 many TGCAGCGTGGAAGGAGGGACTGGCTCCTACAATGAGCAGTTCTTC CSVEGGTGSYNEQFF
TRBD2 TRBJ2-7 TRBV29-1 many TGCAGCGTTGTCCCTCTTCTAGCGGGAGTCAACGAGCAGTACTTC CSVVPLLAGVNEQYF
TRBD1 TRBJ2-5 TRBV11-1 many TGTGCCAGCAGCCAGCGACAGGGTATACCGTATTCGATAGAGACCCAGTACTTC CASSQRQGIPYSIETQYF
. TRBJ1-1 TRBV9 many TGTGCCAGCAGCGCCGATGGGGGTACTGAAGCTTTCTTT CASSADGGTEAFF
TRBD1 TRBJ1-1 TRBV12-3/TRBV12-4 many TGTGCCAGCAGTCCTAACGACAGGGCGAACACTGAAGCTTTCTTT CASSPNDRANTEAFF
TRBD1 TRBJ2-7 TRBV29-1 many TGCAGCGTTTCGGGATATTCCGGACAGGGGATGATAGCGGAACCTTACGAGCAGTACTTC CSVSGYSGQGMIAEPYEQYF
. TRBJ2-1 TRBV20-1 many TGCAGTGCTCTTGACGGGCCCGAGCAGTTCTTC CSALDGPEQFF
. TRBJ2-1 TRBV7-3 many TGTGCCAGCAGCTTAAGTGGGGAATCCTACAATGAGCAGTTCTTC CASSLSGESYNEQFF
. TRBJ2-3 TRBV18 many TGTGCCAGCTCACCACCGTTAGGAGGAGGCACAGATACGCAGTATTTT CASSPPLGGGTDTQYF
. TRBJ1-6 TRBV13 many TGTGCCAGCAGCTTAACCGAGGGAGGTTATTCACCCCTCCACTTT CASSLTEGGYSPLHF
. TRBJ2-5 TRBV12-3/TRBV12-4 . TGTGCCAGCAGTTTCAGGGGATGGAGGGAGACCCAGTACTTC CASSFRGWRETQYF
. TRBJ1-4 TRBV7-8 . TGTGCCAGCAGCCCCTCTCGGGGGGGCACTGAAAAACTGTTTTTT CASSPSRGGTEKLFF
. TRBJ2-2 TRBV15 many TGTGCCACCAGCAGAGTACCGGAGACCGGGGAGCTGTTTTTT CATSRVPETGELFF
TRBD2 TRBJ2-1 TRBV20-1 many TGCAGTGCTAGAGCCAATATACTAGCGGGAGGGTACAATGAGCAGTTCTTC CSARANILAGGYNEQFF
TRBD1 TRBJ2-1 TRBV7-9 many TGTGCCAGCAGCTGGAGACCGGGACAGGACTTCTTC CASSWRPGQDFF
. TRBJ2-5 TRBV15 many TGTGCCACCAGTTCAACGGCCCTCGGGGAAGAGACCCAGTACTTC CATSSTALGEETQYF
TRBD2 TRBJ2-5 TRBV7-2 many TGTGCCAGCAGCCCAGGGACTAGCGGGAGATTCCAAGAGACCCAGTACTTC CASSPGTSGRFQETQYF
TRBD1 TRBJ2-5 TRBV24-1 . TGTGCCACCAGTGTTGACAGGGAACCAGAGACCCAGTACTTC CATSVDREPETQYF
. TRBJ1-1 TRBV7-9 many TGTGCCAGCAGCTTAAGGGGACGGCCTGAAGCTTTCTTT CASSLRGRPEAFF
. TRBJ2-7 TRBV4-1 many TGCGCCAGCAGCCAAGGGGAACATGGCTACGAGCAGTACTTC CASSQGEHGYEQYF
. TRBJ1-1 TRBV24-1 many TGTGCCACCAGTGATTCCGCCGTAGGGAACACTGAAGCTTTCTTT CATSDSAVGNTEAFF
. TRBJ2-3 TRBV20-1 many TGCAGTGCTAGAGCTCTTCCCCTCATACGCACAGATACGCAGTATTTT CSARALPLIRTDTQYF
. TRBJ2-1 TRBV27 many TGTGCCAGCAGCCAGGGGGGGTTAGAGCAGTTCTTC CASSQGGLEQFF
. TRBJ2-5 TRBV7-6 many TGTGCCAGCAGCTTAGTCCGGGCGTTCCAAGAGACCCAGTACTTC CASSLVRAFQETQYF
. TRBJ1-5 TRBV19 few TGTGCCAGTAGTATCCTTTCTTGGGGCGGGGGTCGCAATCAGCCCCAGCATTTT CASSILSWGGGRNQPQHF
. TRBJ2-1 TRBV6-2/TRBV6-3 many TGTGCCAGCAGTTACCCCTTACCGCAATATTACAATGAGCAGTTCTTC CASSYPLPQYYNEQFF
. TRBJ1-2 TRBV6-5 many TGTGCCAGCAGTTTTAGATCAGCGTCTACTGCCTATGGCTACACCTTC CASSFRSASTAYGYTF
. TRBJ1-5 TRBV27 many TGTGCCAGCAGTCCCGGGACACCCGATCAGCCCCAGCATTTT CASSPGTPDQPQHF
TRBD1 TRBJ2-2 TRBV4-3 . TGCGCCAGCAGCCCCTATGGGACAGGGTACACCGGGGAGCTGTTTTTT CASSPYGTGYTGELFF
. TRBJ1-1 TRBV6-1 many TGTGCCAGCAGTGTGTACAGGCTTGAAGCTTTCTTT CASSVYRLEAFF
. TRBJ2-2 TRBV12-3/TRBV12-4 many TGTGCCAGCAGTTCGGCGGGATCCACCGGGGAGCTGTTTTTT CASSSAGSTGELFF
TRBD1 TRBJ1-5 TRBV7-2 many TGTGCCAGCAGCTTAGTTAGATGGGACAGGGGAAATCAGCCCCAGCATTTT CASSLVRWDRGNQPQHF
. TRBJ2-1 TRBV9 many TGTGCCAGCAGCCCCCAAAGAGGGGACAATGAGCAGTTCTTC CASSPQRGDNEQFF
TRBD1 TRBJ2-7 TRBV7-6 . TGTGCCAGCAGCGCTCCCGGGACAGGGGAAAACCCGATCTACGAGCAGTACTTC CASSAPGTGENPIYEQYF
. TRBJ2-3 TRBV4-3 many TGCGCCAGCAGCCAAGAGGACCGTCAACTTGGGGATACGCAGTATTTT CASSQEDRQLGDTQYF
TRBD2 TRBJ2-1 TRBV7-2 many TGTGCCAGCAGCTTACGAGCGGGGCTAAACAATGAGCAGTTCTTC CASSLRAGLNNEQFF
. TRBJ1-2 TRBV7-8 many TGTGCCAGCAGCTTAGATAGTTCGGGGGTGGGGTATGGCTACACCTTC CASSLDSSGVGYGYTF
TRBD1 TRBJ2-7 TRBV4-3 many TGCGCCAGCAGCCAAGATGGGACAGGGTATCTCGAGCAGTACTTC CASSQDGTGYLEQYF
. TRBJ1-1 TRBV20-1 many TGCAGTGCTGTGGACACGAACACTGAAGCTTTCTTT CSAVDTNTEAFF